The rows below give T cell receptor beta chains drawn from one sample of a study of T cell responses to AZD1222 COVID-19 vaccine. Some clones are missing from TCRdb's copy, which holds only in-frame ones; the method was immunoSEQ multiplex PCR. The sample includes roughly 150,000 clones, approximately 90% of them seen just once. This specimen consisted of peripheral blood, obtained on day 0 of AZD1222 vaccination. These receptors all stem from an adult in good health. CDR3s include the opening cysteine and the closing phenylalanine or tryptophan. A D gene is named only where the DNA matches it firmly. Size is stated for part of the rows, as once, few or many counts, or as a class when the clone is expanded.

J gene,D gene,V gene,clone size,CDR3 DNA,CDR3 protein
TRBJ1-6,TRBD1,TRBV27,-,TGTGCCAGCAGTTTCGATGACAGGGGTACTTCACCCCTCCACTTT,CASSFDDRGTSPLHF
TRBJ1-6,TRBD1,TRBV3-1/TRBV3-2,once,TGTGCCAGCAGCCACATGGGACAGCCTAATTCACCCCTCCACTTT,CASSHMGQPNSPLHF
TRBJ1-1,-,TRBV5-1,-,TGCGCCAGCAGCTTGGGACAGGTATTTCAGGGAGCTTTCTTT,CASSLGQVFQGAFF
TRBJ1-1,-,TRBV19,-,TGTGCCAGTAGTACCCGGAGTGGGGCTCGGGTTGAAGCTTTCTTT,CASSTRSGARVEAFF
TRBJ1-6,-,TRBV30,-,TGTGCCTGGAGTATGACAGGAGGTGGTAATTCACCCCTCCACTTT,CAWSMTGGGNSPLHF
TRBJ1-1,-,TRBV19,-,TGTGCCAGTAGTACAGGTGGGGGACATACTGAAGCTTTCTTT,CASSTGGGHTEAFF
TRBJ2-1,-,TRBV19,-,TGTGCCAGTAGTAGAGACAGAGCCAATGAGCAGTTCTTC,CASSRDRANEQFF
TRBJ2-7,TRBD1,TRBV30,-,TGTGCCTGGAGGAGGGACGGACAGGAGGCCTTC,CAWRRDGQEAF
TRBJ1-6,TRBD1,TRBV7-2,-,TGTGCCAGCAGCCATTACAGGGGGAATTCACCCCTCCACTTT,CASSHYRGNSPLHF
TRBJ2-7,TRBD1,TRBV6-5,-,TGTGCCAGCAGTTCACCGGGACAGAAATCCTACGAGCAGTACTTC,CASSSPGQKSYEQYF
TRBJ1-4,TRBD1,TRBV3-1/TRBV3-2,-,TGTGCCAGCAGCCCCACAGGGGCCACTAATGAAAAACTGTTTTTT,CASSPTGATNEKLFF
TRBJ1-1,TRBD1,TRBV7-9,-,TGTGCCAGCAGCACACACAGGGGGCGCGCGGACACTGAAGCTTTCTTT,CASSTHRGRADTEAFF
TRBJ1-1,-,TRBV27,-,TGTGCCAGCAGTTTCGACAGGAACACTGAAGCTTTCTTT,CASSFDRNTEAFF
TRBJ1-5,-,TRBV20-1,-,TGCAGTGCTAGTAGGGTAGGGGGAGGGAGCAATCAGCCCCAGCATTTT,CSASRVGGGSNQPQHF
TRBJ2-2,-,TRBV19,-,TGTGCCACCCCGAGGGGGAACACCGGGGAGCTGTTTTTT,CATPRGNTGELFF
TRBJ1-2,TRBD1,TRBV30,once,TGTGCCTGGAGTGATCCCCTACAGGGGGAAGGCGGTGGCTACACCTTC,CAWSDPLQGEGGGYTF
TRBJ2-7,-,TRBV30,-,TGTGCCTGGAGTGGGACACAGAGCTCCTACGAGCAGTACTTC,CAWSGTQSSYEQYF
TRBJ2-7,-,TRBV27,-,TGTGCCAGCAGTCCACGGGACGGACTCCTGACTCCTTACGAGCAGTACTTC,CASSPRDGLLTPYEQYF
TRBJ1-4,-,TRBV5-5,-,TGTGCCAGCAGCTTGATCGGGGGGAGTGAAAAACTGTTTTTT,CASSLIGGSEKLFF
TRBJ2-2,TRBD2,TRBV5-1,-,TGCGCCAGCAGCTTCGTGGCGGGAGTGTCCGGGGAGCTGTTTTTT,CASSFVAGVSGELFF
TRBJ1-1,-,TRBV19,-,TGTGCCAGTAGGGTACCGAGAACCTCTGAAGCTTTCTTT,CASRVPRTSEAFF
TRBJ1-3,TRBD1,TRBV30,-,TGTGCCTGGAGTGTGAGACAGGGAGCTGGAAACACCATATATTTT,CAWSVRQGAGNTIYF
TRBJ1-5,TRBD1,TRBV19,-,TGTGCCAGTAGTATGGACAGGTCCGGGCAGCCCCAGCATTTT,CASSMDRSGQPQHF
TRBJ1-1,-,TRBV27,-,TGTGCCAGCAGGCCGACCGACAGGACTTTGAACACTGAAGCTTTCTTT,CASRPTDRTLNTEAFF